This T cell receptor beta chain was observed in a study of technical replicates of blood from a few donors. The trim removed 2 bases at V and 0 bases at J, leaving 6 bases unmatched. The CDR3 spans 17 residues. Germline CDR1 and CDR2: SGHRS and YFSETQ. Some clones are missing from TCRdb's copy, which holds only in-frame ones; the method was immunoSEQ multiplex PCR. The data contain around 89,000 clones, roughly 94% of them singletons. This receptor was taken from a human donor in good health. Sequenced input: T cells isolated from PBMCs. The rearrangement joins TRBV5-1 to TRBJ1-3, with 9 bases aligning to TRBD1. This CDR3 reads CASSLTGGEYSGNTIYF. The CDR3 nucleotides are TGCGCCAGCAGCTTAACAGGGGGCGAGTACTCTGGAAACACCATATATTTT.